This TCR beta chain derives from a study of regulatory T cells in long-lasting Graves disease (dated by TCRdb to the early 2020s). About the full investigation: Persistent Graves' disease was defined as antithyroid drug treatment for over 5 years with persistently positive TSH receptor autoantibodies. Persistent Graves' disease patients were compared with newly diagnosed Graves' disease patients by peripheral blood TCR sequencing and RNA sequencing. The study took place in China and was registered as a clinical trial. Persistent Graves' disease patients in the clinical cohort had taken antithyroid drugs for roughly ten years on average. A total of around 35 samples underwent TCR sequencing: roughly 13 from persistent and some 20 from newly diagnosed Graves' disease patients. What the research found in general, with its limitations: Peripheral blood alone was examined, since thyroid tissue, which constituted the primary lesion, could not be accessed. A larger number of public clonotypes was shared among persistent patients (under 3,000) than among newly diagnosed patients (roughly 970). The authors acknowledged the small sample size as a limitation that may reduce accuracy. Compared with newly diagnosed patients, patients with persistent Graves' disease had lower TCR Shannon entropy and fewer highly expanded clones, which suggests clonal expansion. Sequencing and analysis were restricted to the TCR beta chain. Preferential use of TRBV28, TRBJ1-2 and TRBJ2-5 was observed in persistent disease, whereas TRBV20-1 and TRBJ2-1 were favored in newly diagnosed disease.

This clonotype came up a few times. The specificity of this receptor is unknown. Per-nucleotide qualities are absent, and no much larger clonotype sits a single base away. The label giving this sample's time point can be read as: persistent/refractory GD, antithyroid drugs over 5 years with positive TRAb. For both TCR sequencing and RNA sequencing, RNA was extracted from PBMCs using TRIzol. Graves' disease was diagnosed according to American Thyroid Association guidelines. Recruitment of patients was carried out at an endocrinology department in Xi'an, China. Each patient gave 8.5 to 9.5 milliliters of peripheral blood, collected in an EDTA anticoagulant tube. Ficoll Paque Plus density gradient separation was used to isolate PBMCs, and no further T cell sorting was done. An Agilent 2100 Bioanalyzer and agarose gel were used to assess RNA quality, and a NanoDrop 2000 was used to measure RNA concentration.

The germline V gene sets CDR1 to SNHLY and CDR2 to FYNNEI. Reading from cysteine to phenylalanine, the CDR3 counts 15 amino acids. The only DNA kept is the CDR3, 45 bases in frame from the first base. V is reduced by 4 bases and J by 3 bases, leaving a spacing of 13 bases between them. Preparation of the library involved multiplex PCR. Sequencing was carried out with an Illumina HiSeq 4000. iRepertoire HTBI primers and Arm-PCR amplification of CDR3 regions were used to construct TCR beta libraries. Before sequencing, the PCR products underwent gel purification. On the authors' methods: Gene usage analysis of CDR3 amino acid clonotypes used the roughly 60 TRBV and around 13 TRBJ segments found across samples. COPE and FqMerger were used to merge filtered high-quality paired reads into contigs. BLAST was used to align contigs to the IMGT TRBV, TRBD and TRBJ reference genes, and CDR3 was defined following IMGT. Any clonotype with a frequency above 0.1% was counted as a highly expanded clone. Repertoire diversity was measured by Shannon entropy, and V-J evenness by the Gini coefficient. A clonotype was considered public if more than one individual shared it. TCRdb reanalyzed the raw reads on its own, using fastp at Q25 for trimming and MiXCR for clone calling, and kept in-frame beta chains. Here each entry gathers all rows of one CDR3 protein and keeps the most common genes and DNA. Clone size and V and J calls follow TCRdb, not the original study. The sample contains around 450,000 distinct CDR3 sequences, about a fifth of them found a single time. The ten largest clones represent 7.1% of the sample.

This clonotype originated in a female donor with Graves disease. The V and J genes are TRBV2 and TRBJ2-1, with the D gene not confidently named. The material was peripheral blood mononuclear cells (PBMCs), obtained when the disease was refractory, from a patient treated with antithyroid drugs. In nucleotides, the sequence is TGTGCCAGCAGTGCGGGCAGTACCTTCTACAATGAGCAGTTCTTC. Its protein product is CASSAGSTFYNEQFF.